The clone carrying this TCR beta chain was counted between two and nine times. This record comes from a study of early T cells in non-severe SARS-CoV-2 infection. In the study overall: Bulk RNA taken from unsorted whole blood was sequenced, leaving chains unpaired.

The V gene end was trimmed by 10 bases and the J gene end by 6 bases; junction bases not matched to a gene: 7. The CDR3 length is 14 residues. Unique molecular identifier tags were affixed to discrete cDNA molecules. TCRdb called the 5' RACE reads again in MiXCR, with one record for every CDR3 protein. The profile shows tens of thousands of distinct CDR3 sequences, approximately 9% of them singletons. The specimen was whole blood, collected at baseline. The rearrangement links TRBV12-3 or TRBV12-4 to TRBJ1-5, with TRBD1 matching 12 bases. The receptor was isolated from an adult who was a healthcare worker with PCR-confirmed SARS-CoV-2 infection or an uninfected control (not recorded which). CDR3 region: CATSGQGAGQPQHF. DNA of the CDR3: TGTGCCACCTCGGGACAGGGGGCCGGTCAGCCCCAGCATTTT.